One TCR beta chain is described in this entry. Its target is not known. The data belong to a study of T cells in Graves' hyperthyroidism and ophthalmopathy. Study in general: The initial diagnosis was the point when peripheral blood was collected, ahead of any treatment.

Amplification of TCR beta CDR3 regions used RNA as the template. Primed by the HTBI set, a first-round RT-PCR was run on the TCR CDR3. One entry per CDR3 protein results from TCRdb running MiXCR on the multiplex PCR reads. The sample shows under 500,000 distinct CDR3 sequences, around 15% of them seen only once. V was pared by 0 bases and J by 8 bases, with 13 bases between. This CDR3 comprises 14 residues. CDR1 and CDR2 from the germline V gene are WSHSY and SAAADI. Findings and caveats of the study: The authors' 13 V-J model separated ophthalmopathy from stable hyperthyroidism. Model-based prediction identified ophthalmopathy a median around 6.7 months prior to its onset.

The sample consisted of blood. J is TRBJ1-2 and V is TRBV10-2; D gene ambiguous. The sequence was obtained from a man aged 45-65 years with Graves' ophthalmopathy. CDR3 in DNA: TGCGCCAGCAGTGAGTCGACTCCGCTGATGGGCTACACCTTC. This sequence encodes CASSESTPLMGYTF.